Each of the 28 T cell receptor beta chains below was sequenced from the same sample in a study of post-analysis software for immune sequencing data. Findings and caveats of the study: About five TRBV segments appeared more often in patients than in controls, and TRBV5-6, TRBV5-1 and TRBV20-1 were among these.

Carried by the TCR beta cDNA libraries were unique molecular identifiers. From the PCR reads, TCRdb called clonotypes with MiXCR, one entry per CDR3 protein. The sample holds hundreds of thousands of distinct CDR3 sequences, 25% to 30% seen once. Their antigens are not known. Sequencing was carried out using blood. The origin of the receptors is a girl aged 5-17 years with multiple sclerosis.

This clonotype was observed a handful of times. This chain connects TRBV6-5 to TRBJ2-7; D not resolved. The CDR3 is made up of 12 amino acids. Germline CDR1 reads MNHEY; CDR2 reads SVGAGI. V shed 6 bases and J shed 10 bases, with 16 bases lying between them. The CDR3 spells CASRADPTAQYF. The CDR3 nucleotides read TGTGCCAGCAGGGCGGACCCGACGGCCCAGTACTTC.

Comments on this clonotype: This may come from a read error, since a much larger clone is one base off. The rearrangement uses TRBV9 and TRBJ1-2; the D is unclear. This CDR3 has 13 residues. Germline assignment: CDR1 SGDLS and CDR2 YYNGEE. In DNA, the CDR3 is TGTGCCAGCAGCGCTCTACCGGGTCATGGCTGCACCTTC. Translation gives CASSALPGHGCTF. The whole variable domain, remainder taken from reference TRBV9 and TRBJ1-2, is DSGVTQTPKHLITATGQRVTLRCSPRSGDLSVYWYQQSLDQGLQFLIQYYNGEERAKGNILERFSAQQFPDLHSELNLSSLELGDSALYFCASSALPGHGCTFGSGTRLTVV.

This clonotype has more than one count but fewer than ten. The chain combines TRBV19 with TRBJ2-5; D is perhaps TRBD1 (6 bases). Trimming shortened V by 4 bases and J by 7 bases, and 22 bases separated the two germline ends. There are 16 residues in the CDR3. CDR1 LNHDA and CDR2 SQIVND come from the germline V gene (reference sequence). The CDR3 region has the DNA TGTGCCAGTAGTAAGGGCACCGACAGGCCATCCGGGACCCAGTACTTC. Translating it yields CASSKGTDRPSGTQYF. The full variable domain, with the rest looked up from reference TRBV19 and TRBJ2-5, is DGGITQSPKYLFRKEGQNVTLSCEQNLNHDAMYWYRQDPGQGLRLIYYSQIVNDFQKGDIAEGYSVSREKKESFPLTVTSAQKNPTAFYLCASSKGTDRPSGTQYFGPGTRLLVL.

This clonotype appeared a few times. The J gene is TRBJ1-4, the V gene TRBV25-1; D is perhaps TRBD1 (5 bases). Trimming pared 8 bases from V and 8 bases from J, leaving 15 bases between. Germline loops: CDR1 MGHDK, CDR2 SYGVNS. The CDR3 spans 13 residues. The chain's CDR3 is CASRRQGAEKLFF. The CDR3 DNA is TGTGCCAGCCGACGGCAGGGAGCGGAAAAACTGTTTTTT.

This clonotype was recorded a few times. This chain links TRBV4-1 with TRBJ2-4; 9 bases fit TRBD2. The CDR3 covers 14 residues. CDR1 and CDR2 from the germline V gene are MGHRA and YSYEKL. J lost 12 bases, V lost 3 bases, and 9 bases had no gene match. For the CDR3, the DNA is TGCGCCAGCAGCCAGGAGCGGGGGGTCTACACTCAGTACTTC. Its translation: CASSQERGVYTQYF.

This clonotype was recorded at least ten times. The junction departs from the called germline gene at one end, perhaps through a read error. The V and J genes are TRBV5-1 and TRBJ2-3; weak D call: TRBD1 (6 bases). Per germline, CDR1 SGHRS and CDR2 YFSETQ. The CDR3 consists of 14 residues. This CDR3 reads CASSPGQSTDMQYF. The CDR3 DNA reads TGCGCCAGCAGCCCAGGACAGTCTACAGATATGCAGTATTTT.

This clonotype was recorded a few times. The CDR3 protein is CASTPWEREDLGEQFF. The CDR3, as DNA: TGTGCCAGCACCCCGTGGGAGCGGGAGGATCTTGGTGAGCAGTTCTTC. The chain couples TRBV5-6 to TRBJ2-1; TRBD2 agrees at 9 bases. V lost 6 bases to trimming and J lost 9 bases; unmatched junction nucleotides: 16. The germline gives CDR1 SGHDT, CDR2 YYEEEE. The CDR3 totals 16 residues.

This clonotype was counted between two and nine times. The CDR3 region is CASTLADTQYF. The DNA of the CDR3 is TGTGCCAGCACCCTGGCAGATACGCAGTATTTT. The chain employs TRBV6-2 or TRBV6-3 and TRBJ2-3, with no clear D. Germline V gene data show CDR1 as MNHEY and CDR2 as SVGEGT. This CDR3 has 11 residues. Trimming took off 7 bases at V and 4 bases at J, with 6 bases between the two ends.

This clonotype was counted between two and nine times. This sequence joins TRBV10-1 and TRBJ2-2; weak D call: TRBD2 (5 bases). Trimming took off 7 bases at V and 4 bases at J, with 13 bases between the two ends. The CDR3 length is 14 residues. CDR1 and CDR2 (germline): WNHNN, SYGVQD (reference sequence). As DNA, the CDR3 is TGCGCCAGCACACATTCTCGGGGCACCGGGGAGCTGTTTTTT. It yields the protein CASTHSRGTGELFF.

This clonotype was recorded a few times. The chain employs TRBV6-4 and TRBJ2-1; TRBD1 matches at 8 bases. Looked up from germline, CDR1 is MRHNA and CDR2 is SNTAGT. This CDR3 comprises 15 residues. Trimming at V came to 2 bases and at J to 5 bases, leaving 5 bases not matched to a gene. The CDR3 here is CASSDGRTGNNEQFF. The DNA of the CDR3 is TGTGCCAGCAGTGACGGAAGGACAGGGAACAATGAGCAGTTCTTC.

This clonotype occurred a few times. The chain employs TRBV10-3 and TRBJ1-1; weak D call: TRBD1 (6 bases). The germline V and J ends were trimmed by 6 bases and 5 bases, with 16 bases remaining between them. This CDR3 has 14 amino acids. The germline V gene encodes CDR1 ENHRY and CDR2 SYGVKD. In nucleotides, the CDR3 is TGTGCCATCAGCGGAACAGGGTTGGGGACTGAAGCTTTCTTT. It encodes CAISGTGLGTEAFF.

This clonotype was counted only a few times. The V and J genes are TRBV6-6 and TRBJ2-4, with 7 positions matching TRBD1. The CDR3 is 11 residues long. CDR1 and CDR2 from the germline V gene are MNHNY and SVGAGI (reference sequence). V shed 5 bases and J 13 bases; nucleotides not matched to a gene: 5. Written as DNA, the CDR3 is TGTGCCAGCAGTCGAGACAGGGACCAGTACTTC. Translating gives CASSRDRDQYF.

This clonotype was detected ten times or more. The chain links TRBV4-3 to TRBJ2-1; 14 nucleotides align to TRBD2. Germline V gene data show CDR1 as LGHNA and CDR2 as YSLEER. V shed 3 bases and J 8 bases; nucleotides not matched to a gene: 3. The CDR3 runs to 15 residues. The CDR3 DNA reads as TGCGCCAGCAGCCATACGACTAGCGGGAGGGATGAGCAGTTCTTC. This codes for CASSHTTSGRDEQFF.

This rearrangement joins TRBV20-1 to TRBJ2-5, with D tentatively TRBD2 (6 bases). CDR3 size: 15 residues. Trimming removed 2 bases from V and 3 bases from J, with 16 bases in between. Germline V gene data show CDR1 as DFQATT and CDR2 as SNEGSKA (reference sequence). The CDR3 sequence: CSARPTSPREETQYF. Written as DNA, the CDR3 is TGCAGTGCTAGACCAACTAGCCCGAGGGAAGAGACCCAGTACTTC.

J is TRBJ2-1 and V is TRBV6-5, with TRBD2 as a possible D gene (7 bases). Trimming left V 7 bases short and J 0 bases short, with 13 bases between. Per the germline V gene, CDR1 is MNHEY and CDR2 is SVGAGI. This CDR3 region has 15 residues. This CDR3 reads CASKGGPSSYNEQFF. CDR3 coding DNA: TGTGCCAGCAAGGGGGGGCCTAGCTCCTACAATGAGCAGTTCTTC.

This clonotype was counted between two and nine times. The gene calls are TRBV29-1 and TRBJ1-3, with D unclear. This CDR3 contains 10 residues. The germline V gene has CDR1 SQVTM and CDR2 ANQGSEA. V lost 5 bases to trimming and J lost 7 bases, with 6 bases between them. In nucleotides, the CDR3 is TGCAGCGTTCAGAGTAACACCATATATTTT. It yields the protein CSVQSNTIYF.

This rearrangement joins TRBV25-1 to TRBJ1-5; no clear D gene. In germline, CDR1 is MGHDK, CDR2 SYGVNS. This CDR3 comprises 16 residues. Trimming took 6 bases from V and 2 from J, leaving 17 bases between them. CDR3 residues: CASSQSGGVGNQPQHF. CDR3 sequence (DNA): TGTGCCAGCAGCCAAAGTGGTGGCGTCGGCAATCAGCCCCAGCATTTT.

The table lists this clonotype with many counts. The chain carries TRBV4-3 and TRBJ2-7; D remains unclear. CDR1 LGHNA and CDR2 YSLEER come from the germline V gene. The CDR3 is 13 residues long. V was trimmed by 1 base and J by 5 bases, leaving 9 bases between them. As DNA, the CDR3 is TGCGCCAGCAGCCAAGTAGGAACGGACGAGCAGTACTTC. Its translation is CASSQVGTDEQYF.

The V and J genes are TRBV28 and TRBJ2-7; D unresolved. Germline lookup yields CDR1 MDHEN and CDR2 SYDVKM. V was shortened by 3 bases and J by 4 bases, with 7 bases between the two germline ends. This CDR3 has 12 residues. The CDR3 DNA reads TGTGCCAGCAGTTTTTCCTTTTACGAGCAGTACTTC. Protein: CASSFSFYEQYF.

This chain connects TRBV12-3 or TRBV12-4 to TRBJ2-7; D possibly corresponds to TRBD1 (5 bases). The CDR3 is made up of 15 amino acids. Trimming took 4 bases from V and 2 from J, leaving 15 bases between them. The CDR3 spells CASSSPDSPTYEQYF. The CDR3 region has the DNA TGTGCCAGCAGTTCACCCGACAGCCCGACCTACGAGCAGTACTTC.

V and J are TRBV7-2 and TRBJ2-1, with 9 bases that match TRBD1. The J call could be wrong; TRBJ2-7 is a better fit for the DNA end. Germline CDR1 reads SGHTA; CDR2 reads FQGNSA. The CDR3 is made up of 14 amino acids. As DNA, the CDR3 is TGTGCCAGCAGTCGGACAGGGGAGTCGGACGAGCAGTACTTC. As protein: CASSRTGESDEQYF.

This clonotype was seen many times. The genes are TRBV3-1 and TRBJ2-4; no clear D gene. The CDR3 spans 13 residues. Germline lookup yields CDR1 LGHDT and CDR2 YNNKEL (reference sequence). The V end lost 3 bases, the J end lost 6 bases, and 9 bases lay between the germline ends. The CDR3 nucleotides read TGTGCCAGCAGCCATGCCATGGCAAACATTCAGTACTTC. Amino acids: CASSHAMANIQYF. Looking up the rest from reference TRBV3-1 and TRBJ2-4 gives the full variable domain: DTAVSQTPKYLVTQMGNDKSIKCEQNLGHDTMYWYKQDSKKFLKIMFSYNNKELIINETVPNRFSPKSPDKAHLNLHINSLELGDSAVYFCASSHAMANIQYFGAGTRLSVL.

This clonotype has a handful of counts. The chain has TRBV7-2 and TRBJ2-5; maybe TRBD2 (6 bases). CDR3 size: 14 residues. Germline values: CDR1 SGHTA, CDR2 FQGNSA. The ends were cut back, 1 base at V and 3 bases at J, with 9 bases in the middle. CDR3 in DNA: TGTGCCAGCAGCTTAGGGCTAGCGAAAGAGACCCAGTACTTC. Translating gives CASSLGLAKETQYF.

This clonotype was counted ten times or more. The V call is TRBV27, the J call TRBJ2-7; TRBD1 matches at 8 bases. The trim removed 2 bases at V and 2 bases at J, leaving 8 bases unmatched. From germline, CDR1 is MNHEY and CDR2 SMNVEV (reference sequence). The CDR3 spans 16 residues. CDR3 nucleotides: TGTGCCAGCAGTTTAGACGTTAGGACAGGGACCTACGAGCAGTACTTC. This gives the protein CASSLDVRTGTYEQYF.

In the case of this clonotype: At one boundary the junction diverges from the germline segment, which might be a read error. V gene TRBV12-3 or TRBV12-4 combines with J gene TRBJ2-7; TRBD2 matches 8 bases. The CDR3 consists of 14 residues. The CDR3 reads CASRPSGSGYEEYF. CDR3 DNA: TGTGCCAGCAGACCCAGCGGGAGCGGCTACGAGGAGTACTTC.

The chain is built from TRBV6-2 or TRBV6-3 and TRBJ2-1, with TRBD2 matching over 13 bases. The CDR3 is made up of 16 amino acids. Germline lookup yields CDR1 MNHEY and CDR2 SVGEGT. The V segment lost 5 bases and the J segment 4 bases; nucleotides outside the gene matches: 5. The CDR3 DNA is TGTGCCAGCAGTACAGGACTAGCGGGGGAGTACAATGAGCAGTTCTTC. This encodes CASSTGLAGEYNEQFF.

This rearrangement joins TRBV5-1 to TRBJ2-1; 11 bases line up with TRBD2. This CDR3 has 15 residues. Germline assignment: CDR1 SGHRS and CDR2 YFSETQ. V gave up 5 bases and J gave up 3 bases; unmatched junction bases: 4. This chain's CDR3 is CASRAGTSGYNEQFF. The CDR3 DNA reads as TGCGCCAGCAGGGCCGGGACTAGCGGCTACAATGAGCAGTTCTTC. Drawing the rest from reference TRBV5-1 and TRBJ2-1, the complete variable domain is KAGVTQTPRYLIKTRGQQVTLSCSPISGHRSVSWYQQTPGQGLQFLFEYFSETQRNKGNFPGRFSGRQFSNSRSEMNVSTLELGDSALYLCASRAGTSGYNEQFFGPGTRLTVL.

The chain couples TRBV27 to TRBJ2-3; 12 bases align to TRBD1. Trimming at V came to 5 bases and at J to 1 base, leaving 4 bases not matched to a gene. Germline CDR1 reads MNHEY; CDR2 reads SMNVEV (reference sequence). The CDR3 has 16 residues. The CDR3 DNA is TGTGCCAGCAGTCCAGGGACAGGGGGCCGCACAGATACGCAGTATTTT. It translates to CASSPGTGGRTDTQYF.